This T cell receptor (beta chain) was sequenced for a study of technical replicates of blood from a handful of donors. TCRdb's copy holds only in-frame clones and misses some; the assay was immunoSEQ multiplex PCR. The sample consists of tens of thousands of clones, under 98% of them appearing once. The CDR3 has 14 amino acids. The germline CDR1 and CDR2 sequences are SGHAT and FQNNGV. Trimming pared 5 bases from V and 4 bases from J, leaving 13 bases between. The sequencing sample was made of T cells isolated from PBMCs. The receptor was isolated from a human donor in good health. V is TRBV11-2 and J is TRBJ2-3, with D perhaps matching TRBD1 (5 bases). CDR3 sequence (DNA): TGTGCCAGCAGCGGGGCAGGGAAAGCAGATACGCAGTATTTT. Translating gives CASSGAGKADTQYF.